The source of this T cell receptor (beta chain) is a study of early T cells in non-severe SARS-CoV-2 infection. Across the whole study: Unpaired chains resulted from sequencing bulk RNA of unsorted whole blood.

V lost 2 bases to trimming and J lost 4 bases; unmatched junction nucleotides: 14. CDR1 MNHNY and CDR2 SVGAGI come from the germline V gene (reference sequence). The CDR3 is made up of 17 amino acids. Only a few counts were recorded for this clonotype. cDNA molecules, individually, were tagged with unique molecular identifiers. One entry per CDR3 protein, called by TCRdb with MiXCR from the 5' RACE reads. The table includes roughly 100,000 distinct CDR3 sequences, 12% to 15% detected once. The source material was whole blood. The chain has TRBV6-6 and TRBJ2-7; TRBD1 matches at 7 bases. This receptor was identified in an adult who was a healthcare worker with PCR-confirmed SARS-CoV-2 infection or an uninfected control (not recorded which). The CDR3 DNA sequence: TGTGCCAGCAGTTACGGTAGCTCCGGGACAGCCCATTACGAGCAGTACTTC. Translating it yields CASSYGSSGTAHYEQYF.